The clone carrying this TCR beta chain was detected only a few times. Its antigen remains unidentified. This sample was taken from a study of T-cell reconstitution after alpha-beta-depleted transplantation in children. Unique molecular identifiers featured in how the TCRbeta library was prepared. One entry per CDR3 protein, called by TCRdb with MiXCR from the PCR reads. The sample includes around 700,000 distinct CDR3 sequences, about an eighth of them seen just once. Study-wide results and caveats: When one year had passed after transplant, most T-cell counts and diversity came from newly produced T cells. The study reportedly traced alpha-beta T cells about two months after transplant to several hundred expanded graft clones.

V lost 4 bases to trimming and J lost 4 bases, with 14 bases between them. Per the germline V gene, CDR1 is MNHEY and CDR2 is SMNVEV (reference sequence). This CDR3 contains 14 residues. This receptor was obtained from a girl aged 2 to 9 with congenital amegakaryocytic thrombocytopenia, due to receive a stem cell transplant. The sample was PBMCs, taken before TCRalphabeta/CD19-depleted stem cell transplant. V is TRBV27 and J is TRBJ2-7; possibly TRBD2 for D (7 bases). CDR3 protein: CASSWGGPDYEQYF. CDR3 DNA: TGTGCCAGCAGTTGGGGGGGGCCCGATTACGAGCAGTACTTC.